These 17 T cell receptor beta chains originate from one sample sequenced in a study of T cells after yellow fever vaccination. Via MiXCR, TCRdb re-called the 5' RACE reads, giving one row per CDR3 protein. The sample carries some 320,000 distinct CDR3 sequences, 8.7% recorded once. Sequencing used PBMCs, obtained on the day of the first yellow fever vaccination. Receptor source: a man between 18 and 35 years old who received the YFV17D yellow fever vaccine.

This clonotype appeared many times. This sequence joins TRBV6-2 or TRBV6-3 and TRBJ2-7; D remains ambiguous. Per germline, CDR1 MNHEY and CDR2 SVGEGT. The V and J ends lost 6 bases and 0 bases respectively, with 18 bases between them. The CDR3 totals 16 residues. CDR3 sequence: CASSRHSAPTSYEQYF. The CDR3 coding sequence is TGTGCCAGCAGCCGACATTCGGCACCGACCTCCTACGAGCAGTACTTC.

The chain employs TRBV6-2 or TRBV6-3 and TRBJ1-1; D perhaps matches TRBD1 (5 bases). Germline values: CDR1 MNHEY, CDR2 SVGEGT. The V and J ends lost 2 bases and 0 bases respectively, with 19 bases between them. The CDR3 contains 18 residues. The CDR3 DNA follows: TGTGCCAGCAGTTACACCCTTCCGGGGCCGAAGATGAACACTGAAGCTTTCTTT. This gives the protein CASSYTLPGPKMNTEAFF.

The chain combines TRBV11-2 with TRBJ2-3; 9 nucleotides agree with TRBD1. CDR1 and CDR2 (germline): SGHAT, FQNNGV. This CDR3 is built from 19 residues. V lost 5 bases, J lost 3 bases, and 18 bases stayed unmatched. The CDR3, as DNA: TGTGCCAGCAGCGCCCGTACAGGGGGCGCTTGGGGTGGAACAGATACGCAGTATTTT. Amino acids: CASSARTGGAWGGTDTQYF.

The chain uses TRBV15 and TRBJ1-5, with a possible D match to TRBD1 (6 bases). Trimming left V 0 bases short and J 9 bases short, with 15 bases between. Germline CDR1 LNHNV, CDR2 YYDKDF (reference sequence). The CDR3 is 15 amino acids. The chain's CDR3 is CATSRDQGRNVPQHF. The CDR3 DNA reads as TGTGCCACCAGCAGAGATCAGGGGAGAAACGTGCCCCAGCATTTT.

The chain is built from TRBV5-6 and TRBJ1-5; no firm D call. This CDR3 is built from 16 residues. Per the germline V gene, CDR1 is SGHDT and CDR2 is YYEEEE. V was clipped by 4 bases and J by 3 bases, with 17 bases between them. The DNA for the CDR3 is TGTGCCAGCAGCCCCGACGGCGGGAACTCCAATCAGCCCCAGCATTTT. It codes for CASSPDGGNSNQPQHF.

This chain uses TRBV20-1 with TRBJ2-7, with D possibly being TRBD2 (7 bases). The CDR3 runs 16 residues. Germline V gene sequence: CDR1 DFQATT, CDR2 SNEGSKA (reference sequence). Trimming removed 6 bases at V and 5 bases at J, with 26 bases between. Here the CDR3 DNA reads TGCAGTGCCTCGTATAGTAGTGCACAGGGAGGGGACGAGCAGTACTTC. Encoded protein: CSASYSSAQGGDEQYF.

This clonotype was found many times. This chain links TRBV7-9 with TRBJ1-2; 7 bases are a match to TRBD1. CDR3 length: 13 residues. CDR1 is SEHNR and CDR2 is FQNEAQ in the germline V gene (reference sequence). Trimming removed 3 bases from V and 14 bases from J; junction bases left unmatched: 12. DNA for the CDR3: TGTGCCAGCAGCTTGGCATCGGGACAGCGTACGACCTTC. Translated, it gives CASSLASGQRTTF.

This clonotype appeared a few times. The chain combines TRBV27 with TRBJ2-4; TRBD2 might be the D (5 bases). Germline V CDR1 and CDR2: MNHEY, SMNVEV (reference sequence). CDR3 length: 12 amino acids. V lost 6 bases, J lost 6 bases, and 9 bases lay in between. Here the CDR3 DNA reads TGTGCCAGCAGCCCGGCGGGAAACATTCAGTACTTC. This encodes CASSPAGNIQYF.

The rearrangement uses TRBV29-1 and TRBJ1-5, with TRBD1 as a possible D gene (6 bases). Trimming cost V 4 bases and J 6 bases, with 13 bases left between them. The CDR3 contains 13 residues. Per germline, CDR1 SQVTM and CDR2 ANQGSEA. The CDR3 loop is CSVASGAGQPQHF. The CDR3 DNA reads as TGCAGCGTTGCCTCAGGGGCCGGTCAGCCCCAGCATTTT.

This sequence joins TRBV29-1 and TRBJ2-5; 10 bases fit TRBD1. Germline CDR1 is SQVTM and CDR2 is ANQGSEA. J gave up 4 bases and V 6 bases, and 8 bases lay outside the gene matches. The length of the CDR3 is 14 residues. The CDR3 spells CSVGGDRGLETQYF. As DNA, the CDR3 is TGCAGCGTCGGAGGGGACAGGGGTTTAGAGACCCAGTACTTC.

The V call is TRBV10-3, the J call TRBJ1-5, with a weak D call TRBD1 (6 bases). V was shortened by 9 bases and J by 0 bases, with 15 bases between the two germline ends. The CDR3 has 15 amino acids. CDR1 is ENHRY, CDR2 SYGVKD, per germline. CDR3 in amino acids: CAIQEGGPSNQPQHF. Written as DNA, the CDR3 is TGTGCCATACAAGAGGGGGGCCCTAGCAATCAGCCCCAGCATTTT.

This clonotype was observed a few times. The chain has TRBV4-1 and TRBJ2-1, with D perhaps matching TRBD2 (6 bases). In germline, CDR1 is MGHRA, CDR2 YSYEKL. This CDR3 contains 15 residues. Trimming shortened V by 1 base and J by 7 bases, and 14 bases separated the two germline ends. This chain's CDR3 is CASSQVGGALNEQFF. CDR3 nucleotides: TGCGCCAGCAGCCAAGTAGGAGGGGCATTGAATGAGCAGTTCTTC.

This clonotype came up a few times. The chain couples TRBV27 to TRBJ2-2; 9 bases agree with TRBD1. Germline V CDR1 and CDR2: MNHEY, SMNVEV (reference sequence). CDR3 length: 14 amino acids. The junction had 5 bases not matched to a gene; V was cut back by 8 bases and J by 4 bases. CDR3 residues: CASGQGRSTGELFF. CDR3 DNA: TGTGCCAGCGGACAGGGGAGATCCACCGGGGAGCTGTTTTTT.

CDR3 in DNA: TGTGCCAGCAGCACGGGGCTGTACGAGCAGTACGTC. Translated: CASSTGLYEQYV. The chain recombines TRBV27 with TRBJ2-7; D may be TRBD1 or TRBD2 (5 bases each). This CDR3 is built from 12 residues. V was pared by 6 bases and J by 4 bases, with 10 bases between. Germline CDR1 MNHEY, CDR2 SMNVEV (reference sequence).

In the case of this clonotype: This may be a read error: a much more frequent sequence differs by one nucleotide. The CDR3 reads CAIHSTLAGQKGIDTQYF. The CDR3 bases are TGTGCCATCCATTCGACCCTAGCGGGGCAAAAGGGCATAGATACGCAGTATTTT. V gene TRBV28 combines with J gene TRBJ2-3, with 9 bases identical to TRBD2. J was trimmed by 5 bases and V by 10 bases; bases with no gene match: 22. This CDR3 region has 18 residues. Germline CDR1 and CDR2: MDHEN and SYDVKM.

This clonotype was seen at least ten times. The CDR3 here is CASSPGLAGYNEQFF. CDR3 sequence (DNA): TGTGCCAGCTCACCAGGACTAGCGGGGTACAATGAGCAGTTCTTC. The chain carries TRBV18 and TRBJ2-1; 12 bases agree with TRBD2. Trimming at V came to 2 bases and at J to 4 bases, leaving 0 bases not matched to a gene. CDR1 is KGHSH, CDR2 LQKENI, per germline. This CDR3 has 15 amino acids.

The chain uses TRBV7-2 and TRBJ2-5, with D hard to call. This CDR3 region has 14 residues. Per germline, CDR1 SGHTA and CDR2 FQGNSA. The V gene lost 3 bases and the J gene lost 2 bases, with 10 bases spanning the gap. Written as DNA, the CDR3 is TGTGCCAGCAGCTTTTATGTAAAGCAAGAGACCCAGTACTTC. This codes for CASSFYVKQETQYF.